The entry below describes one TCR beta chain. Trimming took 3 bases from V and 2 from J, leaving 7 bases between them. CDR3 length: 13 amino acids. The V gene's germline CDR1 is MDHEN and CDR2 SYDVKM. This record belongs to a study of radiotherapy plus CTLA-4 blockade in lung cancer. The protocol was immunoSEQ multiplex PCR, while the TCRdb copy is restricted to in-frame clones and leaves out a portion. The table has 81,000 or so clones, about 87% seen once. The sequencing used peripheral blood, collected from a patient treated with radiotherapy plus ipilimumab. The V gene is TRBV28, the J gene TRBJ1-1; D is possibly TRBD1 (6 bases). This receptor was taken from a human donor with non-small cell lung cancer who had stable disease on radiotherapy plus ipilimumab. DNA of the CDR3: TGTGCCAGCAGTTTTGGGGGCAACACTGAAGCTTTCTTT. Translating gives CASSFGGNTEAFF.